This T cell receptor beta chain was identified in a study of early T cells in non-severe SARS-CoV-2 infection. About the research overall: Sequencing input comprised bulk RNA from unsorted whole blood; chain pairing was not available.

CDR1 and CDR2 (germline): SNHLY, FYNNEI. This CDR3 comprises 15 residues. Unmatched junction bases numbered 8, after V lost 6 bases and J lost 4 bases. On this clonotype: Its cognate antigen is unknown.

Attachment of unique molecular identifiers to individual cDNA molecules was performed. Each CDR3 protein gets one entry after TCRdb re-called the 5' RACE reads with MiXCR. Among more than 90,000 distinct CDR3 sequences, roughly 11% were seen once, and the ten largest hold approximately 5.4%. General study results and limits: In VDJdb matching, anti-spike CD8 responses were favored while private and CD4 specificities went missing.

J is TRBJ2-2 and V is TRBV2, with 7 bases matching TRBD1. Sequencing input: whole blood. The clonotype originates from an adult who was a healthcare worker with PCR-confirmed SARS-CoV-2 infection or an uninfected control (not recorded which). The CDR3 region has the DNA TGTGCCAGCAGCCTGACAGGGAGAGGCACCGGGGAGCTGTTTTTT. It encodes CASSLTGRGTGELFF.